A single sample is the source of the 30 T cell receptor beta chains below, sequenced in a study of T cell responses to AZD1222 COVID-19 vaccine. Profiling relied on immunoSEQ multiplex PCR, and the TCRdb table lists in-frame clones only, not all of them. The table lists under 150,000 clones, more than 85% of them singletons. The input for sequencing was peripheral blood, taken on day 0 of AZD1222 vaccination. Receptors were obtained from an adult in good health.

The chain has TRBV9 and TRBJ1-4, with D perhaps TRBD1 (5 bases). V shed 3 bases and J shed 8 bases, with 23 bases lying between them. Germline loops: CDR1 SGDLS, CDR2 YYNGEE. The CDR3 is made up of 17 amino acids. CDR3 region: CASSARGERGSREKLFF. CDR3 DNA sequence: TGTGCCAGCAGCGCGAGGGGAGAACGGGGATCGAGGGAAAAACTGTTTTTT.

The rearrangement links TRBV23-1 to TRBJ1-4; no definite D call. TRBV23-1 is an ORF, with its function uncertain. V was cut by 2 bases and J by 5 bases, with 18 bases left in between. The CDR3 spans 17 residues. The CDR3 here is CASSQPRGVGKNEKLFF. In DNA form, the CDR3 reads TGCGCCAGCAGTCAACCCCGTGGGGTAGGGAAGAATGAAAAACTGTTTTTT.

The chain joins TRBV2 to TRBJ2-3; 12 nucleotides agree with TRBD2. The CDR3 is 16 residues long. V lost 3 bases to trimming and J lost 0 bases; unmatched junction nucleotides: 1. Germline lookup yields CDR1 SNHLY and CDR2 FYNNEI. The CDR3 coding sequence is TGTGCCAGCAGTGAGACTAGCGGGAGAAGCACAGATACGCAGTATTTT. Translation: CASSETSGRSTDTQYF. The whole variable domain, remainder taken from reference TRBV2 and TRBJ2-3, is EPEVTQTPSHQVTQMGQEVILRCVPISNHLYFYWYRQILGQKVEFLVSFYNNEISEKSEIFDDQFSVERPDGSNFTLKIRSTKLEDSAMYFCASSETSGRSTDTQYFGPGTRLTVL.

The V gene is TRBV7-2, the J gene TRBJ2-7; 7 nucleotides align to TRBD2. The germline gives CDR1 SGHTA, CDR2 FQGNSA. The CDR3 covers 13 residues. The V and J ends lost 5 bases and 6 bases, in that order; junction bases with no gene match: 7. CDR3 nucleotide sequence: TGTGCCAGCAGCCCCGGACTAGTCTCCGAGCAGTACTTC. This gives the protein CASSPGLVSEQYF.

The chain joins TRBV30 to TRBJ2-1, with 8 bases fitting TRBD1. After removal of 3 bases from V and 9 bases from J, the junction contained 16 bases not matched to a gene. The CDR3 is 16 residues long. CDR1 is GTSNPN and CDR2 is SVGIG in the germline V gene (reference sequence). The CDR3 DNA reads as TGTGCCTGGAGATCGGTTGATAGGTCAGGGGGCAGTGAGCAGTTCTTC. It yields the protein CAWRSVDRSGGSEQFF.

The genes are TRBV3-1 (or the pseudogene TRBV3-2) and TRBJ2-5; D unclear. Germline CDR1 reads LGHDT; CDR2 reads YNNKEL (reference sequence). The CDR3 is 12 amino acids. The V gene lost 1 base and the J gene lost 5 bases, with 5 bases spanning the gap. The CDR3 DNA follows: TGTGCCAGCAGCCAAGTAAGGGAGACCCAGTACTTC. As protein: CASSQVRETQYF.

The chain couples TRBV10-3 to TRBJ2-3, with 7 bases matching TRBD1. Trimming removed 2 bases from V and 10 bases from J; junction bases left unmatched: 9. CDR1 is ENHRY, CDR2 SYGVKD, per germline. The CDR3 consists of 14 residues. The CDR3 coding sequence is TGTGCCATCAGTGAGACGCAGGGGGTTGGTGCGCAGTATTTT. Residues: CAISETQGVGAQYF.

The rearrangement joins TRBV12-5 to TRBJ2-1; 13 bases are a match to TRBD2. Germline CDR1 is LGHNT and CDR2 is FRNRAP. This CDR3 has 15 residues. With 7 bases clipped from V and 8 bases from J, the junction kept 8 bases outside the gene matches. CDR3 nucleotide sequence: TGTGCTAGTGTTAAGGGACTAGCGGGATCAGATGAGCAGTTCTTC. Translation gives CASVKGLAGSDEQFF.

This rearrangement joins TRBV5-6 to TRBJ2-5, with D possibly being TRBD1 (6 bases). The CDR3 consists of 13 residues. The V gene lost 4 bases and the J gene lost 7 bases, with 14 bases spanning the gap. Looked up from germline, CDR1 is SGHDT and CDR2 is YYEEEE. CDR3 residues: CASSPGQKGTQYF. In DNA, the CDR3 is TGTGCCAGCAGCCCCGGACAGAAAGGGACCCAGTACTTC.

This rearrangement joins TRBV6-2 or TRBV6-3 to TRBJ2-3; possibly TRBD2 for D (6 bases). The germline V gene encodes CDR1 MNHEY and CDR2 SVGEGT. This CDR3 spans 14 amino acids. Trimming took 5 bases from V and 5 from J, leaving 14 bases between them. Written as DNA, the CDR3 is TGTGCCAGCAGTGACCGGGACTCCGGAGATACGCAGTATTTT. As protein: CASSDRDSGDTQYF.

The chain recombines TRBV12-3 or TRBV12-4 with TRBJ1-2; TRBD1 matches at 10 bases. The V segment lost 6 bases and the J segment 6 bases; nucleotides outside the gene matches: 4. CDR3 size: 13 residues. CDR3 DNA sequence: TGTGCCAGCAGGATGACAGGGGGCGATGGCTACACCTTC. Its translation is CASRMTGGDGYTF.

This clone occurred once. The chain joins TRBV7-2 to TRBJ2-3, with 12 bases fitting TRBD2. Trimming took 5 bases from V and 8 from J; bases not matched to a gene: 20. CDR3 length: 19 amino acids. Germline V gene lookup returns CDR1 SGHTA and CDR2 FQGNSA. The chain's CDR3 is CASSLLTSGGPGWLATQYF. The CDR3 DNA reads TGTGCCAGCAGCCTTCTGACTAGCGGGGGCCCAGGTTGGTTGGCTACGCAGTATTTT.

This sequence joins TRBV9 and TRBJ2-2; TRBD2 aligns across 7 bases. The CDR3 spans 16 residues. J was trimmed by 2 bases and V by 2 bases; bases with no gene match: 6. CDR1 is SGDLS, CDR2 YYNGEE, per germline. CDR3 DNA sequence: TGTGCCAGCAGCGTGACTAGCCAGATTAACACCGGGGAGCTGTTTTTT. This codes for CASSVTSQINTGELFF.

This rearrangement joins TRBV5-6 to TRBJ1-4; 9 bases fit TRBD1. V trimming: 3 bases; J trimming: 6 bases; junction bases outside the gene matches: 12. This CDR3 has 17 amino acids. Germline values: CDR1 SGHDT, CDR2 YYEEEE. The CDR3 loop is CASSSADPGQGYEKLFF. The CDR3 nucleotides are TGTGCCAGCAGCTCGGCCGACCCGGGACAGGGCTATGAAAAACTGTTTTTT.

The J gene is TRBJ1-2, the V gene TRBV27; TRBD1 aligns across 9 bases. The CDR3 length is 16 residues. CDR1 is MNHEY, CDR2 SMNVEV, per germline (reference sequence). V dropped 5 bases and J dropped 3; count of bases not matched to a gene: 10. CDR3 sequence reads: CASSPSQGALHYGYTF. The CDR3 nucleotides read TGTGCCAGCAGTCCTTCACAGGGGGCGCTTCACTATGGCTACACCTTC.

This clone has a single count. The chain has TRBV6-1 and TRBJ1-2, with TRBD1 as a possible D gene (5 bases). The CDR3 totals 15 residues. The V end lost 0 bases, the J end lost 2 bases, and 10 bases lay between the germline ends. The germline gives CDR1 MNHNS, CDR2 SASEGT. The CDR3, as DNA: TGTGCCAGCAGTGAAGCTCGGACACTCAACTATGGCTACACCTTC. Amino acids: CASSEARTLNYGYTF.

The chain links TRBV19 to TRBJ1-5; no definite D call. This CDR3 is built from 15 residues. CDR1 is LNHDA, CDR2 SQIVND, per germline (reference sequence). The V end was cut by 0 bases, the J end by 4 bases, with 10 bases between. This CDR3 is CASSIEDTRNQPQHF. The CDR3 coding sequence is TGTGCCAGTAGTATAGAGGATACACGGAATCAGCCCCAGCATTTT.

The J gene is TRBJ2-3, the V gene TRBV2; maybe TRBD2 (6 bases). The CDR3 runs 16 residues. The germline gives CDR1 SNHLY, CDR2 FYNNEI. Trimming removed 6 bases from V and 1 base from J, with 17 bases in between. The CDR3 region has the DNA TGTGCCAGCAGGATGTACGGGAGAGGGGGCACAGATACGCAGTATTTT. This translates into CASRMYGRGGTDTQYF.

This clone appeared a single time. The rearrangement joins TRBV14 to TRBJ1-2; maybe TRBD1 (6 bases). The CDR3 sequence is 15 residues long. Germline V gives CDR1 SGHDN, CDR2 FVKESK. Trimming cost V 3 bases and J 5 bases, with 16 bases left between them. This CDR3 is CASSQDDRLTYGYTF. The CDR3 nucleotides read TGTGCCAGCAGCCAGGATGACAGGCTGACTTATGGCTACACCTTC.

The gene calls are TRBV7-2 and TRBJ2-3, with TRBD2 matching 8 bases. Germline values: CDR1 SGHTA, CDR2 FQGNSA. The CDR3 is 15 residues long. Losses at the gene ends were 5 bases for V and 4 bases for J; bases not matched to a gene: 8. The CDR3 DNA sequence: TGTGCCAGCAGCCTCCGGGGGGGAAGGGCAGATACGCAGTATTTT. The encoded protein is CASSLRGGRADTQYF.

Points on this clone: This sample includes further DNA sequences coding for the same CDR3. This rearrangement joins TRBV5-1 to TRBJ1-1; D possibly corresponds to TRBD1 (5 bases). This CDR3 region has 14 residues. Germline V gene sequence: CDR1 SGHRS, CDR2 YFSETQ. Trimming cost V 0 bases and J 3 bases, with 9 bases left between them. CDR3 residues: CASSLAGGYTEAFF. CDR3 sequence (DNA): TGCGCCAGCAGCTTGGCCGGGGGATACACTGAAGCTTTCTTT. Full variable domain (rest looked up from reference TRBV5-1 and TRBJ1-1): KAGVTQTPRYLIKTRGQQVTLSCSPISGHRSVSWYQQTPGQGLQFLFEYFSETQRNKGNFPGRFSGRQFSNSRSEMNVSTLELGDSALYLCASSLAGGYTEAFFGQGTRLTVV.

CDR3 in amino acids: CASSRTSGGDTQYF. In DNA form, the CDR3 reads TGTGCCAGTAGTAGGACTAGCGGGGGGGATACGCAGTATTTT. The V gene is TRBV19, the J gene TRBJ2-3; 14 nucleotides align to TRBD2. Germline CDR1 is LNHDA and CDR2 is SQIVND (reference sequence). V dropped 4 bases and J dropped 6; count of bases not matched to a gene: 0. The CDR3 consists of 14 residues.

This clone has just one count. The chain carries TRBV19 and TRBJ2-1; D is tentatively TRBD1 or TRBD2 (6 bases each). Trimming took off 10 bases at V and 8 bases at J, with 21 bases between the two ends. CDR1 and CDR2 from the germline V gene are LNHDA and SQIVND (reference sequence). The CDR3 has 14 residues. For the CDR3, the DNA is TGTGCCACCGCACGGGGGACATCACCTCATGAGCAGTTCTTC. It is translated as CATARGTSPHEQFF.

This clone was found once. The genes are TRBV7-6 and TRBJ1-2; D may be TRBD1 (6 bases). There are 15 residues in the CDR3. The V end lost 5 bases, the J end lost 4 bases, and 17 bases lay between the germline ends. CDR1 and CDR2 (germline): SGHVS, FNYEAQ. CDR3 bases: TGTGCCAGCAGCGAAGATCACCGGACAGCCTATGGCTACACCTTC. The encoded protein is CASSEDHRTAYGYTF. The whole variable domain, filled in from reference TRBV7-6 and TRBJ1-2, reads GAGVSQSPRYKVTKRGQDVALRCDPISGHVSLYWYRQALGQGPEFLTYFNYEAQQDKSGLPNDRFSAERPEGSISTLTIQRTEQRDSAMYRCASSEDHRTAYGYTFGSGTRLTVV.

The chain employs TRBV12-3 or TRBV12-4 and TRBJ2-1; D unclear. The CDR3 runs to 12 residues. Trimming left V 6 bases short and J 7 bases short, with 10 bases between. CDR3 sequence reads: CASRQAENEQFF. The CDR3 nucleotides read TGTGCCAGCAGGCAGGCCGAGAATGAGCAGTTCTTC.

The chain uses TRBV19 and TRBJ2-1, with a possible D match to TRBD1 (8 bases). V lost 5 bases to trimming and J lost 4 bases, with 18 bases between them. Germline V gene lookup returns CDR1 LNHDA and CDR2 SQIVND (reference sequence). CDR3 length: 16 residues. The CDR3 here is CASSLLTGGVYNEQFF. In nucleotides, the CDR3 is TGTGCCAGTAGTTTGCTTACAGGGGGGGTTTACAATGAGCAGTTCTTC.

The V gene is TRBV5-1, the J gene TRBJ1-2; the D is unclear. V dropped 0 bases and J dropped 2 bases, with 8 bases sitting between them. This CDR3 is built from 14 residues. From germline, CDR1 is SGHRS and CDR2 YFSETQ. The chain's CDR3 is CASSLAPGNYGYTF. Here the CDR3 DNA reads TGCGCCAGCAGCTTGGCCCCGGGAAACTATGGCTACACCTTC.

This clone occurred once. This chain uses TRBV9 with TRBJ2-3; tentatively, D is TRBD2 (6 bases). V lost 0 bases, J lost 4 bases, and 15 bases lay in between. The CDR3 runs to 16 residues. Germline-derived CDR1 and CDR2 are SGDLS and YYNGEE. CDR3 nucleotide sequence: TGTGCCAGCAGCGTAGCTACCGGGACTTCTGCAGATACGCAGTATTTT. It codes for CASSVATGTSADTQYF.

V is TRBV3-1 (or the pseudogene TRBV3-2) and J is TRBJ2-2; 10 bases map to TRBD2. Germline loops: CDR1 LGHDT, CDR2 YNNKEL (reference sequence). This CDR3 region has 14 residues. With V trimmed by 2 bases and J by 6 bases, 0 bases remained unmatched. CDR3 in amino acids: CASSQLAGAGELFF. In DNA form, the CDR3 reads TGTGCCAGCAGCCAACTAGCGGGAGCCGGGGAGCTGTTTTTT.

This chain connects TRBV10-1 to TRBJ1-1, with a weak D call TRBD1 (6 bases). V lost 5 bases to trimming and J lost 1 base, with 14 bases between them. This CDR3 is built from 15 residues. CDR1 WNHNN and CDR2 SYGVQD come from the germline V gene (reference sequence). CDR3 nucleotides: TGCGCCAGCAGTACAGGGTCAGAGGGGAACACTGAAGCTTTCTTT. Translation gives CASSTGSEGNTEAFF.